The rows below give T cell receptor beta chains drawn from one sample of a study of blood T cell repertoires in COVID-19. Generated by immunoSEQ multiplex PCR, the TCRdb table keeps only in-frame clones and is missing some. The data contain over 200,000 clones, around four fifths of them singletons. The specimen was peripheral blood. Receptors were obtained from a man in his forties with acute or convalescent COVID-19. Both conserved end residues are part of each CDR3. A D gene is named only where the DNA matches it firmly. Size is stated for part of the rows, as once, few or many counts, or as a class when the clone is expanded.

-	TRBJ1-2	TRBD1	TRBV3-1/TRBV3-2	TGTGCCAGCAGCCTTTACCGGACAGGCGCGACGGTCTATGGCTACACCTTC	CASSLYRTGATVYGYTF
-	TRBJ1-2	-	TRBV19	TGTGCCAGTAGTCGTCGGACAGACAACTATGGCTACACCTTC	CASSRRTDNYGYTF
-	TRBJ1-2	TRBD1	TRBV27	TGTGCCAGCAGCGGGACAGGGACTTTTGGCTACACCTTC	CASSGTGTFGYTF
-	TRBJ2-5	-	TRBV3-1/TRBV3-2	TGTGCCAGCAGCCAAGTGGGGAGTATCGGTGGGGAGACCCAGTACTTC	CASSQVGSIGGETQYF
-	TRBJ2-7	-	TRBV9	TGTGCCAGCAGCGTTTCTTCCAGGGGTTTTTCCTACGAGCAGTACTTC	CASSVSSRGFSYEQYF
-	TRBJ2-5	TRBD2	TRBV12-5	TGTGCTAGTGGTTTCGAAATCGGGGGGGAGACCCAGTACTTC	CASGFEIGGETQYF
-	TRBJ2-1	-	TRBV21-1	TGTGCCAGCAGCCCTGCGGAGGGAACCAATGAGCAGTTCTTC	CASSPAEGTNEQFF
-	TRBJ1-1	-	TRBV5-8	TGTGCCAGCAGCTTTTGGAGGGTTGGGGAGGGCACTGAAGCTTTCTTT	CASSFWRVGEGTEAFF
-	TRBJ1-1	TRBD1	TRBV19	TGTGCCAGTGGGGGACAGTTCAGCACTGAAGCTTTCTTT	CASGGQFSTEAFF
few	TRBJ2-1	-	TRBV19	TGTGCCAGTAGCGCGGAGGGACTCTCCTACAATGAGCAGTTCTTC	CASSAEGLSYNEQFF
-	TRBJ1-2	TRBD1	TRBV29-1	TGCAGCGGCGCGGACAGGGGTGCCTACACCTTC	CSGADRGAYTF
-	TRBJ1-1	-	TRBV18	TGTGCCAGCTCACCTGGTCCCAGTCAGGAAGCTTTCTTT	CASSPGPSQEAFF
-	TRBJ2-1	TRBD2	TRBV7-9	TGTGCCAGCAGTCTAGCGGGCGGAGGTATTAATGAGCAGTTCTTC	CASSLAGGGINEQFF
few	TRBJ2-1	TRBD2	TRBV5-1	TGCGCCAGCAGCAGCCCCGGTGGCGGGACTAACTCCTACAATGAGCAGTTCTTC	CASSSPGGGTNSYNEQFF
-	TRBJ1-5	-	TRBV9	TGTGCCAGCAGCGCCAGGGTTAATCAGCCCCAGCATTTT	CASSARVNQPQHF
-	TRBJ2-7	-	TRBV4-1	TGCGCCAGCAGCCAAGATCCCGGAATGGGGGGCGAGCAGTACTTC	CASSQDPGMGGEQYF
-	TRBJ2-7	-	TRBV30	TGTGCCTGGAGTCAGACAGACGAGCAGTACTTC	CAWSQTDEQYF
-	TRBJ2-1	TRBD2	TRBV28	TGTGCCAGCAGCCCCGCGATAGCGGGACGGGCTAGAGATGAGCAGTTCTTC	CASSPAIAGRARDEQFF
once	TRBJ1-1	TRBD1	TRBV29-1	TGCAGCGGCCACAGGGGGGCCACTGAAGCTTTCTTT	CSGHRGATEAFF
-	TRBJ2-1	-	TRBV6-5	TGTGCCAGCAGCTCGGGGGAATACAATGAGCAGTTCTTC	CASSSGEYNEQFF
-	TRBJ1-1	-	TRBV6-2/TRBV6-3	TGTGCCAGCAGTTACTTCCAGGGAACTGAAGCTTTCTTT	CASSYFQGTEAFF
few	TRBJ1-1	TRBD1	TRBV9	TGTGCCAGCAGCGCCGCGAGGGGGCTGAACACTGAAGCTTTCTTT	CASSAARGLNTEAFF
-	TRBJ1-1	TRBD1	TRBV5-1	TGCGCCAGCAGCCAGCGACAGGGGGCGGAGTATGAAGCTTTCTTT	CASSQRQGAEYEAFF
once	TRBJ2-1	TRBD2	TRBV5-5	TGTGCCAGCAGCACTAACATGGAGCGGGATAAACTGTTCTTC	CASSTNMERDKLFF
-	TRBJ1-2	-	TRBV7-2	TGTGCCAGCAGCTTGTCCAGAACCTCTAACTATGGCTACACCTTC	CASSLSRTSNYGYTF
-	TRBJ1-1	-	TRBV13	TGTGCCAGCAGGGTGAGCCGCGGGGCTCATGAAGCTTTCTTT	CASRVSRGAHEAFF